The next 25 T cell receptor beta chains were all read from a single sample in a study of T cells in Graves' hyperthyroidism and ophthalmopathy. RNA transcripts provided the source from which TCR beta CDR3 regions were amplified. HTBI primers were employed in a first-round RT-PCR of the TCR CDR3. TCRdb re-called the multiplex PCR reads with MiXCR, one entry per CDR3 protein. The sample records about 640,000 distinct CDR3 sequences, around 20% being singletons. Material: blood. The receptors derive from a young man with Graves' ophthalmopathy.

This clonotype was seen repeatedly, ten times or more. The rearrangement uses TRBV28 and TRBJ1-1; D is possibly TRBD1 (5 bases). Deletions cut 7 bases from V and 1 base from J, with 22 bases between. CDR3 length: 17 residues. The V gene's germline CDR1 is MDHEN and CDR2 SYDVKM. This CDR3 reads CASTIPGGGWENTEAFF. The CDR3 bases are TGTGCCAGCACCATCCCGGGGGGGGGTTGGGAGAACACTGAAGCTTTCTTT.

Only a few counts were recorded for this clonotype. The V call is TRBV4-3, the J call TRBJ2-7; a possible D gene is TRBD1 (6 bases). The germline V and J ends were trimmed by 0 bases and 5 bases, with 14 bases remaining between them. The CDR3 contains 15 residues. Germline V CDR1 and CDR2: LGHNA, YSLEER. The CDR3 region is CASSQEHREGDEQYF. The CDR3 DNA reads as TGCGCCAGCAGCCAAGAGCACAGGGAAGGAGACGAGCAGTACTTC.

This clonotype was recorded a few times. V usage is TRBV6-2 or TRBV6-3 and J usage is TRBJ2-5; 11 bases agree with TRBD2. The J segment lost 5 bases and the V segment lost 7 bases, leaving 9 bases of the junction unmatched. CDR1 and CDR2 (germline): MNHEY, SVGEGT. The CDR3 spans 15 residues. The CDR3 loop reads CASNFLLAGGETQYF. The CDR3 region has the DNA TGTGCCAGCAATTTTCTCCTAGCGGGAGGCGAGACCCAGTACTTC.

There are many counts of this clonotype. This chain joins TRBV11-2 and TRBJ2-1, with 10 nucleotides matching TRBD2. V was pared by 5 bases and J by 11 bases, with 9 bases of the junction left unmatched. CDR1 and CDR2 (germline): SGHAT, FQNNGV. The CDR3 sequence is 14 residues long. Here the CDR3 DNA reads TGTGCCAGCAGCGCACCCGGGACTAGCGTCAAGCAGTTCTTC. It is translated as CASSAPGTSVKQFF. Looking up the rest from reference TRBV11-2 and TRBJ2-1 gives the full variable domain: EAGVAQSPRYKIIEKRQSVAFWCNPISGHATLYWYQQILGQGPKLLIQFQNNGVVDDSQLPKDRFSAERLKGVDSTLKIQPAKLEDSAVYLCASSAPGTSVKQFFGPGTRLTVL.

About this clonotype: Possible read error: a much larger clone is one base away. The J gene is TRBJ1-1, the V gene TRBV6-1, with TRBD1 as a possible D gene (5 bases). V lost 8 bases, J lost 0 bases, and 13 bases lay in between. CDR1 is MNHNS, CDR2 SASEGT, per germline. The CDR3 consists of 14 residues. In nucleotides, the CDR3 is TGTGCCAGCTTTCCGGGACGCCTGAACACTGAAGCTTTCTTT. This gives the protein CASFPGRLNTEAFF.

There are many counts of this clonotype. V gene TRBV6-1 combines with J gene TRBJ2-4, with D tentatively TRBD1 (5 bases). The CDR3 has 15 amino acids. V lost 4 bases, J lost 3 bases, and 13 bases lay in between. Germline V gives CDR1 MNHNS, CDR2 SASEGT. The CDR3 region is CASSGVGVGKNIQYF. The DNA for the CDR3 is TGTGCCAGCAGTGGGGTAGGGGTCGGCAAAAACATTCAGTACTTC.

This clonotype was seen repeatedly, ten times or more. This chain links TRBV7-2 with TRBJ2-5; perhaps D is TRBD1 or TRBD2 (5 bases each). The CDR3 runs to 13 residues. Per the germline V gene, CDR1 is SGHTA and CDR2 is FQGNSA. V lost 4 bases, J lost 3 bases, and 9 bases lay in between. The CDR3 loop reads CASSSTAEETQYF. The CDR3 coding sequence is TGTGCCAGCAGCTCGACAGCGGAAGAGACCCAGTACTTC.

CDR3 protein: CAISGGGTGVGNEQFF. The CDR3 region has the DNA TGTGCCATCAGTGGGGGTGGGACAGGGGTAGGGAATGAGCAGTTCTTC. V gene TRBV10-3 combines with J gene TRBJ2-1; 10 positions agree with TRBD1. CDR1 is ENHRY, CDR2 SYGVKD, per germline. V shed 4 bases and J 7 bases; nucleotides not matched to a gene: 10. The CDR3 spans 16 residues.

This clonotype was picked up many times. CDR3 DNA sequence: TGTGCCAGCAGCTTCGGACTAGCGGGCTACGAGCAGTACTTC. As protein: CASSFGLAGYEQYF. The rearrangement uses TRBV7-9 and TRBJ2-7, with 11 bases fitting TRBD2. This CDR3 region has 14 residues. V lost 3 bases to trimming and J lost 3 bases; unmatched junction nucleotides: 1. Per germline, CDR1 SEHNR and CDR2 FQNEAQ (reference sequence).

This rearrangement joins TRBV20-1 to TRBJ2-7; 10 positions match TRBD2. J was trimmed by 2 bases and V by 1 base; bases with no gene match: 5. The CDR3 extends over 15 amino acids. The germline CDR1 and CDR2 sequences are DFQATT and SNEGSKA (reference sequence). The CDR3 is CSARVPLAGAYEQYF. CDR3 DNA: TGCAGTGCTAGAGTTCCCCTAGCGGGGGCCTACGAGCAGTACTTC.

The DNA for the CDR3 is TGCGCCAGCAACAACAGCGGGAGGGCCCCCGGGGAGCTGTTTTTT. Protein sequence: CASNNSGRAPGELFF. This chain links TRBV5-1 with TRBJ2-2; 10 bases agree with TRBD2. V lost 6 bases, J lost 6 bases, and 8 bases stayed unmatched. Germline V gene lookup returns CDR1 SGHRS and CDR2 YFSETQ. This CDR3 is 15 amino acids long.

The chain couples TRBV20-1 to TRBJ2-7; 8 bases match TRBD1. The CDR3 is 15 residues long. With V trimmed by 2 bases and J by 1 base, 7 bases remained unmatched. Germline CDR1 and CDR2: DFQATT and SNEGSKA (reference sequence). The CDR3 region has the DNA TGCAGTGCTAGATCACCCAGGGGGCGATCCTACGAGCAGTACTTC. It is translated as CSARSPRGRSYEQYF.

This clonotype was counted only a few times. This CDR3 reads CASSQTQGVGDTQYF. CDR3 nucleotides: TGCGCCAGCAGCCAAACACAGGGGGTAGGAGATACGCAGTATTTT. This chain connects TRBV4-1 to TRBJ2-3; the match to TRBD1 covers 8 bases. The germline gives CDR1 MGHRA, CDR2 YSYEKL. This CDR3 is built from 15 residues. J lost 5 bases, V lost 2 bases, and 6 bases had no gene match.

Of note for this clonotype: At one boundary the junction diverges from the germline segment, which might be a read error. CDR3 DNA: TGTGCCGGCAGCCACGGACTAGCGGGAGCGACAGATACGCAGTATTTT. Translating it yields CAGSHGLAGATDTQYF. V and J are TRBV13 and TRBJ2-3, with 13 bases identical to TRBD2. The CDR3 length is 16 residues. Germline loops: CDR1 PRHDT, CDR2 FYEKMQ (reference sequence).

This clonotype was picked up one time. J is TRBJ1-5 and V is TRBV2, with 7 bases matching TRBD1. Losses at the gene ends were 7 bases for V and 3 bases for J; bases not matched to a gene: 9. The germline CDR1 and CDR2 sequences are SNHLY and FYNNEI. This CDR3 has 15 residues. The CDR3 spells CASKEGTANNQPQHF. DNA of the CDR3: TGTGCCAGCAAGGAAGGGACAGCGAACAATCAGCCCCAGCATTTT.

CDR3 protein: CASSQAGTTAFQETQYF. The DNA for the CDR3 is TGTGCCAGCAGCCAAGCCGGGACTACCGCCTTCCAAGAGACCCAGTACTTC. This rearrangement joins TRBV3-1 to TRBJ2-5; the match to TRBD2 covers 7 bases. The ends lost 1 base at V and 1 base at J; junction bases unmatched: 9. Per germline, CDR1 LGHDT and CDR2 YNNKEL (reference sequence). The CDR3 runs to 17 residues.

This clonotype came up a few times. The CDR3 DNA is TGTGCCAGCACCCCTGTAGCGGGAGGCTACGAGCAGTACTTC. It yields the protein CASTPVAGGYEQYF. J is TRBJ2-7 and V is TRBV7-2, with TRBD2 matching 10 bases. The germline V gene encodes CDR1 SGHTA and CDR2 FQGNSA. The CDR3 has 14 residues. V lost 7 bases and J lost 3; bases outside the gene matches: 6.

The table lists this clonotype with a few counts. The chain joins TRBV7-8 to TRBJ2-1; no definite D call. This CDR3 has 16 amino acids. Trimming removed 3 bases at V and 0 bases at J, with 12 bases between. Germline V gene lookup returns CDR1 SGHVS and CDR2 FQNEAQ. CDR3 DNA sequence: TGTGCCAGCAGCTTTACACTTCTGAGCTCCTACAATGAGCAGTTCTTC. Protein product: CASSFTLLSSYNEQFF.

This chain joins TRBV11-2 and TRBJ2-3; TRBD2 agrees at 11 bases. This CDR3 is 19 amino acids long. The ends lost 6 bases at V and 3 bases at J; junction bases unmatched: 17. Looked up from germline, CDR1 is SGHAT and CDR2 is FQNNGV. This CDR3 is CASSYRLAGISPMTDTQYF. DNA of the CDR3: TGTGCCAGCAGTTACCGACTAGCGGGAATAAGCCCAATGACAGATACGCAGTATTTT.

J is TRBJ2-3 and V is TRBV7-2, with D unclear. With 5 bases removed from V and 2 bases from J, the gap between germline ends came to 5 bases. There are 12 residues in the CDR3. From germline, CDR1 is SGHTA and CDR2 FQGNSA. Here the CDR3 DNA reads TGTGCCAGCAGCGGAGTCACAGATACGCAGTATTTT. This encodes CASSGVTDTQYF.

This clonotype turned up a few times. V usage is TRBV5-6 and J usage is TRBJ2-5; D call uncertain. CDR3 length: 11 residues. Germline V gene data show CDR1 as SGHDT and CDR2 as YYEEEE. The V gene lost 8 bases and the J gene lost 10 bases, with 15 bases spanning the gap. DNA for the CDR3: TGTGCCAGAAGCCCGCGGCTGGGCCAGTACTTC. It translates to CARSPRLGQYF.

V gene TRBV7-6 combines with J gene TRBJ2-5, with D possibly called TRBD1 or TRBD2 (5 bases each). Germline values: CDR1 SGHVS, CDR2 FNYEAQ. With 5 bases removed from V and 5 bases from J, the gap between germline ends came to 15 bases. The CDR3 consists of 14 residues. DNA for the CDR3: TGTGCCAGCAGCAAGGAAGGATGGGGGGAGACCCAGTACTTC. This codes for CASSKEGWGETQYF.

The sample holds a few counts of this clonotype. This chain links TRBV20-1 with TRBJ2-5; 11 bases are a match to TRBD2. CDR3 length: 16 residues. V trimming: 7 bases; J trimming: 1 base; junction bases outside the gene matches: 11. CDR1 DFQATT and CDR2 SNEGSKA come from the germline V gene (reference sequence). CDR3 amino acids: CSVPLRTSGFQETQYF. Here the CDR3 DNA reads TGCAGTGTACCACTTAGGACTAGCGGGTTCCAAGAGACCCAGTACTTC.

The J gene is TRBJ2-1, the V gene TRBV29-1, with 13 positions matching TRBD2. Germline assignment: CDR1 SQVTM and CDR2 ANQGSEA. Trimming cost V 4 bases and J 9 bases; bases outside gene matches: 9. The CDR3 length is 15 residues. The CDR3 nucleotides are TGCAGCGTTGGGCCCGGACTAGCGGGAGTATTTGAGCAGTTCTTC. This gives the protein CSVGPGLAGVFEQFF.

The rearrangement uses TRBV27 and TRBJ2-1, with D perhaps matching TRBD2 (6 bases). Trimming took 4 bases from V and 6 from J, leaving 19 bases between them. CDR1 is MNHEY and CDR2 is SMNVEV in the germline V gene (reference sequence). The CDR3 totals 16 residues. The CDR3 sequence: CASSSPGILGLNEQFF. Written as DNA, the CDR3 is TGTGCCAGCAGTTCGCCCGGCATTCTGGGACTCAATGAGCAGTTCTTC.